This T cell receptor (beta chain) derives from a study of blood T cell repertoires in COVID-19. Looking at the study overall: Specimens from acute and convalescent COVID-19 originated in the United States, Italy and Spain. The cDNA or gDNA used as material had been derived from T cells, B-cell-depleted T cells, or PBMCs.

The CDR3 totals 13 residues. Germline-derived CDR1 and CDR2 are WSHSY and SAAADI. V lost 2 bases and J lost 8; bases outside the gene matches: 1. The protocol was immunoSEQ multiplex PCR, while the TCRdb copy is restricted to in-frame clones and leaves out a portion. The table has tens of thousands of clones, approximately 80% seen once. V is TRBV10-2 and J is TRBJ2-5, with TRBD2 matching 11 bases. This receptor was identified in a man older than 75 with acute or convalescent COVID-19. Sequenced input: peripheral blood. Here the CDR3 DNA reads TGCGCCAGCAGTGAGACTAGCGGGGGTACCCAGTACTTC. Translating it yields CASSETSGGTQYF.